This T cell receptor (beta chain) was recorded in a study of T cell responses to AZD1222 COVID-19 vaccine. Regarding the study as a whole: The number of AZD1222 recipients seropositive at baseline was only five or six. Nearly half of the spike-specific TCRs reportedly recognize variant regions that carry no mutations. Clonal diversity was possibly underestimated, and white British individuals and females predominated among donors.

V was clipped by 3 bases and J by 0 bases; unmatched bases: 11. The CDR3 has 18 residues. Germline-derived CDR1 and CDR2 are SGHRS and YFSETQ. Using immunoSEQ multiplex PCR, the repertoire was profiled, and TCRdb retains in-frame clones only, with some absent. The sample holds around 120,000 clones, almost 95% seen once. In the case of this clone: Its matching antigen is unknown.

Here the sequenced sample was peripheral blood, taken 28 days after the second AZD1222 dose. V and J are TRBV5-1 and TRBJ1-2; TRBD1 matches 10 bases. The sequence was obtained from an adult who received the AZD1222 COVID-19 vaccine. The CDR3 loop reads CASSSYLGQGHSNYGYTF. In nucleotides, the CDR3 is TGCGCCAGCAGCTCTTACCTGGGACAGGGGCACTCTAACTATGGCTACACCTTC.